The present entry profiles one TCR beta chain with its context. Its cognate antigen is unknown. Primers: 60 Vbeta forward and 13 Jbeta reverse. Sequencing used immunoSEQ multiplex PCR; TCRdb keeps in-frame clones, though not all of them. This table holds 150,000 to 200,000 clones, around 77% found once. These data come from a study of cytomegalovirus exposure and HLA in healthy donors. Study observations and caveats: According to a later analysis, donors in an Asian-associated ancestry cluster reportedly had fewer N-insertions than the roughly 670-donor mean. Common viral pathogens seemed, in a later analysis, to connect with several of the most significant clusters.

Specimen: PBMCs. This TCR came from a man aged 55 to 70 in good health and CMV-seronegative.

DNA of the CDR3: TGTGCCAGCAGCGTAGTCGTAATAGCGGGGCTTTACTACGAGCAGTACTTC. This sequence encodes CASSVVVIAGLYYEQYF. V usage is TRBV9 and J usage is TRBJ2-7; 8 bases align to TRBD2. The ends lost 0 bases at V and 3 bases at J; junction bases unmatched: 11. The CDR3 is made up of 17 amino acids. Germline loops: CDR1 SGDLS, CDR2 YYNGEE.